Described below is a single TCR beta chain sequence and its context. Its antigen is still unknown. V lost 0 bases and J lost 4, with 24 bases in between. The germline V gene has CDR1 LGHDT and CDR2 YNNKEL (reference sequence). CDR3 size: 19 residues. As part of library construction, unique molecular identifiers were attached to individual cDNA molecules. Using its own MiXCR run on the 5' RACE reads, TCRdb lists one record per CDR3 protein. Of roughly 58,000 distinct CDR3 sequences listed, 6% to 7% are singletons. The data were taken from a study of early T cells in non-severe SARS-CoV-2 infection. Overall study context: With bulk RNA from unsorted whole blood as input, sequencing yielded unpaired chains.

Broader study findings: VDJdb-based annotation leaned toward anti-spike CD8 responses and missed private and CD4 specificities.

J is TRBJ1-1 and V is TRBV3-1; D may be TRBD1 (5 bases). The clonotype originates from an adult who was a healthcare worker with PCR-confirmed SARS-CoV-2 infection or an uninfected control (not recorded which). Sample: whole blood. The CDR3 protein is CASSQDLGTTADKPTEAFF. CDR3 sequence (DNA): TGTGCCAGCAGCCAAGATCTAGGAACGACAGCCGACAAACCCACTGAAGCTTTCTTT.